These T cell receptor beta chains were read from a single sample in a study of cytomegalovirus exposure and HLA in healthy donors. The table came from immunoSEQ multiplex PCR; TCRdb's copy has only in-frame clones and leaves some out. The sample shows around 130,000 clones, just over 70% of them seen only once. Sequencing was done on a sample of PBMCs. The receptor source for this set is a woman aged 55 to 70 in good health and CMV-seropositive. Each CDR3 is given without its conserved first and last residue.

13 | TRBV29-1 | SVESSGGARDTQY
11 | TRBV18 | ASSRDRAYGYT
14 | TRBV2 | ASRDALAGVPYEQY
13 | TRBV5-4 | ASSTKERQGDKAF
13 | TRBV5-1 | ASSFPSGSSYEQY
12 | TRBV28 | ASRPQGGIEEQY
14 | TRBV7-9 | ASSLGANREGEKLF
12 | TRBV5-5 | ASSWAQMNTEAF
13 | TRBV2 | ASSPLGTGNYGYT
12 | TRBV19 | ASMGGSAYSGYT
13 | TRBV7-9 | ASSFPEGVRYEQY
12 | TRBV5-6 | ASSLKQGFTEAF
13 | TRBV7-9 | ASSLDGDSNQPQH
12 | TRBV4-1 | ASSQAFTPQPQH
13 | TRBV7-6 | ASSAAGGSGNTIY